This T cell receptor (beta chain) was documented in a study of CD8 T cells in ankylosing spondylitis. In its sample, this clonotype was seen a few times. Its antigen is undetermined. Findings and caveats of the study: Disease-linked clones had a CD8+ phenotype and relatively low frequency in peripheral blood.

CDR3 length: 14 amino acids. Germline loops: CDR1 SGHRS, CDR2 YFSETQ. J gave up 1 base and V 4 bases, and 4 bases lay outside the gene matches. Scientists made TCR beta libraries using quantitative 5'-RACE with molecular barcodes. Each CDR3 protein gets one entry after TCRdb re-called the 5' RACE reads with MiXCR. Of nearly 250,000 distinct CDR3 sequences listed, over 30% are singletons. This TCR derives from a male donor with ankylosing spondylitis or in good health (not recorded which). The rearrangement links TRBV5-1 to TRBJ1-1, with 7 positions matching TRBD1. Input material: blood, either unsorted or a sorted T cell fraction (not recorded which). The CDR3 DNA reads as TGCGCCAGCAGCCAAGGGACAGCGAACACTGAAGCTTTCTTT. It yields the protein CASSQGTANTEAFF.